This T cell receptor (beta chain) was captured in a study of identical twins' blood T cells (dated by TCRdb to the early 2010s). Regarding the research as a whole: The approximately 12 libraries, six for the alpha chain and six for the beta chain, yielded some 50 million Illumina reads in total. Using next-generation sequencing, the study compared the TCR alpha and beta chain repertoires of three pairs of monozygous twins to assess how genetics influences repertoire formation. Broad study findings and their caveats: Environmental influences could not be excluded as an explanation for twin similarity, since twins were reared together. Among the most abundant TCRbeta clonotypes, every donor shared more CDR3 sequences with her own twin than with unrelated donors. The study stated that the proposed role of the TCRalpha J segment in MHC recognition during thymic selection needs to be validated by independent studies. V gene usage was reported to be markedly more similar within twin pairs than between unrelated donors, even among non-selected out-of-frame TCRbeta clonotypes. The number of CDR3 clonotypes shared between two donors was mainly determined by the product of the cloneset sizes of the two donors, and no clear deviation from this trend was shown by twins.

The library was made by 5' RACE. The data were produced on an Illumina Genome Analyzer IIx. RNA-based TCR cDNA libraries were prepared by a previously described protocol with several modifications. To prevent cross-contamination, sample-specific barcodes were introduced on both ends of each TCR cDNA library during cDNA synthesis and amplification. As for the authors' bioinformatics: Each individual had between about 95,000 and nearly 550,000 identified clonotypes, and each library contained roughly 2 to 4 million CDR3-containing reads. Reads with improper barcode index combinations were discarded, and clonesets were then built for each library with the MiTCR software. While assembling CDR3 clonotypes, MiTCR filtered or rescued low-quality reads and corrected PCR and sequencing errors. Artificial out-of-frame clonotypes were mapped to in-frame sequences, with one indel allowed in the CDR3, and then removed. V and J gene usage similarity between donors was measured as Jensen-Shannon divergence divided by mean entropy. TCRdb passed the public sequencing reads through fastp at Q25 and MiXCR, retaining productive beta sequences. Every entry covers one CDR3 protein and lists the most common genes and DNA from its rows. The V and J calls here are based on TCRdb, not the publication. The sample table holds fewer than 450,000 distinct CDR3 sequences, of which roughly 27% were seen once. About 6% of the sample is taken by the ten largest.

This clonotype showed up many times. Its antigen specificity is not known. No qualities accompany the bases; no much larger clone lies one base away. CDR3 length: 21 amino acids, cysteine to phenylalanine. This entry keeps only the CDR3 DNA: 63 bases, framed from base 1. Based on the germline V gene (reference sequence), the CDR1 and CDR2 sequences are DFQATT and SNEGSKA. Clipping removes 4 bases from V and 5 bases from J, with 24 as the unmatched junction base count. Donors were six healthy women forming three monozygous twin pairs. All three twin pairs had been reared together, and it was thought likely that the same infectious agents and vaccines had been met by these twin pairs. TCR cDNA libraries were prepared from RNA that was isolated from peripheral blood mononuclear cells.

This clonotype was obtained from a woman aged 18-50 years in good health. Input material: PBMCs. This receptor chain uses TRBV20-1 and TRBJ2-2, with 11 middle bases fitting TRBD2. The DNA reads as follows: TGCAGTGCTACGGGGGCTGGGGCTAGCGGGAGGACGACTACCTCAACCGGGGAGCTGTTTTTT. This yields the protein CSATGAGASGRTTTSTGELFF.